This TCR beta chain came from a study of blood T cell repertoires in COVID-19. The assay was immunoSEQ multiplex PCR, and TCRdb's table has in-frame clones only and misses some. The sample shows roughly 300,000 clones, roughly 93% of them seen only once. The J segment lost 7 bases and the V segment lost 6 bases, leaving 7 bases of the junction unmatched. This CDR3 is built from 14 residues. Germline V gives CDR1 MNHEY, CDR2 SMNVEV (reference sequence). The specimen sequenced was PBMCs or T cells enriched from blood (not recorded which). The clonotype originates from a middle-aged woman with acute COVID-19. V gene TRBV27 combines with J gene TRBJ1-4; 8 positions agree with TRBD1. The CDR3 reads CASSKQGVGEKLFF. The CDR3 region has the DNA TGTGCCAGCAGCAAACAGGGGGTTGGTGAAAAACTGTTTTTT. The entire variable domain, with the rest obtained from reference TRBV27 and TRBJ1-4, is as follows: EAQVTQNPRYLITVTGKKLTVTCSQNMNHEYMSWYRQDPGLGLRQIYYSMNVEVTDKGDVPEGYKVSRKEKRNFPLILESPSPNQTSLYFCASSKQGVGEKLFFGSGTQLSVL.